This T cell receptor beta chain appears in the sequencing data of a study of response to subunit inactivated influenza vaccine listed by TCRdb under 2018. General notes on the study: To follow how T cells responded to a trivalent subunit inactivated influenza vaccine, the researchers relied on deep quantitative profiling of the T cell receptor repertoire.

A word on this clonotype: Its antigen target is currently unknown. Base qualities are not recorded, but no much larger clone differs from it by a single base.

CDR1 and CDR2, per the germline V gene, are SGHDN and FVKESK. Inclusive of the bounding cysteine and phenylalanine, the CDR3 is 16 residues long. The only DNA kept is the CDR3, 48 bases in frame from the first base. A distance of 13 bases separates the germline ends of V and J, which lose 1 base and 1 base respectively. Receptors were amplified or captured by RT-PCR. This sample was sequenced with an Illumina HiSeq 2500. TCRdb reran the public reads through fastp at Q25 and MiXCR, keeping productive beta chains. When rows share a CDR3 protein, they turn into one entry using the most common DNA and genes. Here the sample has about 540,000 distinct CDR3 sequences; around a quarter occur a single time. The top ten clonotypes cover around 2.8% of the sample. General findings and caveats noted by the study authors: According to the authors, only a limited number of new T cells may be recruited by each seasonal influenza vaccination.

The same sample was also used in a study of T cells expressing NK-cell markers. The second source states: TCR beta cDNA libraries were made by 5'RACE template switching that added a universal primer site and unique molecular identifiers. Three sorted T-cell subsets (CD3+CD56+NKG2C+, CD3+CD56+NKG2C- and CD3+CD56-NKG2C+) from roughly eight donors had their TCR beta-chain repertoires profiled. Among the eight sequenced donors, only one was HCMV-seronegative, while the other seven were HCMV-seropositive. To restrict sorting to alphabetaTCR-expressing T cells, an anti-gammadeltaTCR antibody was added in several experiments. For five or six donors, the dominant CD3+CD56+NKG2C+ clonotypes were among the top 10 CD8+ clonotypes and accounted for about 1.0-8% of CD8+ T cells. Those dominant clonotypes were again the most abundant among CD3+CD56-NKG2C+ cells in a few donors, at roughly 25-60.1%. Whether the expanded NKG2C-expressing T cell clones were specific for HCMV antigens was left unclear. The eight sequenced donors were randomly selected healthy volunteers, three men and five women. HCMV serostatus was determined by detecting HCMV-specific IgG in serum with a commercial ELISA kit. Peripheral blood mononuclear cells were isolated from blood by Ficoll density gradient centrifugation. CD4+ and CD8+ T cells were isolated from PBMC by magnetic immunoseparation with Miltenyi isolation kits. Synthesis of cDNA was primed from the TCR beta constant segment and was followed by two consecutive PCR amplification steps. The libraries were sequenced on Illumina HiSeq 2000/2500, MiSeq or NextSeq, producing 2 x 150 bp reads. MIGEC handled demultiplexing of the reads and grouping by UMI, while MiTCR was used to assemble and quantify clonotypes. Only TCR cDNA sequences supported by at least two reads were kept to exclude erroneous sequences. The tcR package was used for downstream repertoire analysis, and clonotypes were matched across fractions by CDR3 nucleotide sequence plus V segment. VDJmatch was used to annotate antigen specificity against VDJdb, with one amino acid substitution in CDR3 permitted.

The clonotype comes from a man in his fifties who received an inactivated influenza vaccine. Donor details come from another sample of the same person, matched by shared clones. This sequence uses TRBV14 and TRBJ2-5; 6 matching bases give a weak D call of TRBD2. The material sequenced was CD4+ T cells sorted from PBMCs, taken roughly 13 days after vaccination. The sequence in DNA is TGTGCCAGCAGCCAAGGGAGCACTAGCAGCCAAGAGACCCAGTACTTC. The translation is CASSQGSTSSQETQYF. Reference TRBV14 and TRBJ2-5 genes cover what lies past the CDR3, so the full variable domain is EAGVTQFPSHSVIEKGQTVTLRCDPISGHDNLYWYRRVMGKEIKFLLHFVKESKQDESGMPNNRFLAERTGGTYSTLKVQPAELEDSGVYFCASSQGSTSSQETQYFGPGTRLLVL.